These 9 T cell receptor beta chains came from one sample sequenced in a study of PD-1 blockade in classical Hodgkin lymphoma. Produced via immunoSEQ multiplex PCR; TCRdb's table is partial and in-frame only. The repertoire holds 6,000 to 9,500 clones, around 80% seen once, with roughly 13% in the top ten. Each patient experienced a relapse that followed autologous stem cell transplantation, and brentuximab vedotin exposure varied. The sequencing here drew on peripheral blood mononuclear cells (PBMCs), taken at baseline. These TCRs come from a human donor with classical Hodgkin lymphoma.

The rearrangement uses TRBV29-1 and TRBJ1-1, with D perhaps TRBD1 (5 bases). The CDR3 is 13 amino acids. Germline assignment: CDR1 SQVTM and CDR2 ANQGSEA. With 6 bases removed from V and 1 base from J, the gap between germline ends came to 12 bases. The CDR3 sequence: CSVDSPSNTEAFF. The CDR3 DNA follows: TGCAGCGTCGACAGTCCCTCGAACACTGAAGCTTTCTTT.

The V and J genes are TRBV7-8 and TRBJ1-2, with D maybe TRBD1 (5 bases). Between the trimmed V and J ends, which lost 3 bases and 8 bases, there was a span of 10 bases. This CDR3 region has 12 residues. Germline assignment: CDR1 SGHVS and CDR2 FQNEAQ. The CDR3 coding sequence is TGTGCCAGCAGCTTTCCAGGACAAGGCTACACCTTC. It codes for CASSFPGQGYTF.

The gene calls are TRBV27 and TRBJ2-1, with D unresolved. CDR1 is MNHEY and CDR2 is SMNVEV in the germline V gene (reference sequence). V gave up 2 bases and J gave up 0 bases, with 11 bases separating them. This CDR3 is built from 16 residues. CDR3 nucleotide sequence: TGTGCCAGCAGTTTAGATCAGACGAGCTCCTACAATGAGCAGTTCTTC. Translating gives CASSLDQTSSYNEQFF.

This clone has just a few counts. The genes are TRBV7-2 and TRBJ2-3; 7 nucleotides line up with TRBD1. The CDR3 totals 14 residues. The germline CDR1 and CDR2 sequences are SGHTA and FQGNSA. Losses at the gene ends were 4 bases for V and 3 bases for J; bases not matched to a gene: 4. The CDR3 region has the DNA TGTGCCAGCAGCTATGGACAGGCGACAGATACGCAGTATTTT. This sequence encodes CASSYGQATDTQYF. The variable domain in full, with the rest retrieved from reference TRBV7-2 and TRBJ2-3, is GAGVSQSPSNKVTEKGKDVELRCDPISGHTALYWYRQSLGQGLEFLIYFQGNSAPDKSGLPSDRFSAERTGGSVSTLTIQRTQQEDSAVYLCASSYGQATDTQYFGPGTRLTVL.

This chain connects TRBV10-3 to TRBJ2-2, with D possibly being TRBD1 (6 bases). Germline CDR1 reads ENHRY; CDR2 reads SYGVKD. The V end lost 10 bases, the J end lost 6 bases, and 15 bases lay between the germline ends. The CDR3 spans 13 residues. CDR3 region: CATRNTGPGELFF. The CDR3 region has the DNA TGTGCCACCCGTAACACAGGGCCCGGGGAGCTGTTTTTT.

This clone was observed once. This sequence joins TRBV5-6 and TRBJ2-3; no firm D call. Germline lookup yields CDR1 SGHDT and CDR2 YYEEEE. The V end lost 1 base, the J end lost 0 bases, and 0 bases lay between the germline ends. CDR3 size: 12 residues. The CDR3 protein is CASSLSTDTQYF. The CDR3 nucleotides are TGTGCCAGCAGCTTGAGCACAGATACGCAGTATTTT.

The chain uses TRBV4-1 and TRBJ2-1, with TRBD2 identical over 9 bases. J was trimmed by 4 bases and V by 2 bases; bases with no gene match: 9. Germline values: CDR1 MGHRA, CDR2 YSYEKL. The CDR3 runs to 17 residues. CDR3: CASSQNFASGAYNEQFF. The CDR3 region has the DNA TGCGCCAGCAGCCAAAACTTCGCTAGCGGGGCATACAATGAGCAGTTCTTC.

The chain links TRBV6-6 to TRBJ1-1; no clear D. In germline, CDR1 is MNHNY, CDR2 SVGAGI (reference sequence). This CDR3 spans 15 amino acids. V was clipped by 5 bases and J by 0 bases, with 13 bases between them. The CDR3 reads CASSRDRTMNTEAFF. As DNA, the CDR3 is TGTGCCAGCAGTAGAGACCGAACCATGAACACTGAAGCTTTCTTT.

The V gene is TRBV19, the J gene TRBJ2-1; 8 bases are a match to TRBD2. Germline V gives CDR1 LNHDA, CDR2 SQIVND (reference sequence). Losses at the gene ends were 8 bases for V and 4 bases for J; bases not matched to a gene: 1. This CDR3 has 12 amino acids. The DNA of the CDR3 is TGTGCCAGTGTAGCGGGGTACAATGAGCAGTTCTTC. This translates into CASVAGYNEQFF.